Each of the 15 T cell receptor beta chains below was sequenced from the same sample in a study of cytotoxic CD8 clonotypes in ibrutinib-treated CLL. Sequencing was performed with immunoSEQ multiplex PCR; in TCRdb, only in-frame clones are kept and a portion is missing. This sample has about 140,000 clones, with approximately 90% found just once. The sample in question was PBMCs, obtained after 12 months of ibrutinib treatment. The origin of the receptors is a human donor with chronic lymphocytic leukemia.

The V and J genes are TRBV6-5 and TRBJ2-7; D is unresolved. Germline CDR1 MNHEY, CDR2 SVGAGI. The CDR3 is 15 amino acids. Trimming took 0 bases from V and 2 from J, leaving 11 bases between them. CDR3 loop: CASSYSPTPPYEQYF. The CDR3 DNA reads TGTGCCAGCAGTTACTCCCCGACTCCACCCTACGAGCAGTACTTC.

CDR3 loop: CASSLRFNRGDEKLFF. CDR3 DNA sequence: TGTGCCAGCAGCCTAAGATTTAATCGGGGAGATGAAAAACTGTTTTTT. The rearrangement links TRBV7-8 to TRBJ1-4; D is undetermined. Trimming cost V 5 bases and J 6 bases, with 19 bases left between them. Germline CDR1 reads SGHVS; CDR2 reads FQNEAQ. The CDR3 is 16 residues long.

This clone occurred a few times. Its ends do not fully match the called genes, so a read error is possible. The chain recombines TRBV7-7 with TRBJ2-1, with a weak D call TRBD2 (5 bases). The CDR3 has 14 amino acids. The V gene's germline CDR1 is SSHAT and CDR2 FNYEAQ (reference sequence). CDR3 DNA: TGTGCTAGCAGCTTAGCGCTTGGGGACAATGAGCAGTTCTTC. Its protein product is CASSLALGDNEQFF.

The chain carries TRBV5-6 and TRBJ2-4; 11 bases align to TRBD2. V lost 4 bases and J lost 0; bases outside the gene matches: 6. CDR3 length: 17 amino acids. Germline V gene data show CDR1 as SGHDT and CDR2 as YYEEEE. The CDR3 region has the DNA TGTGCCAGCAGCGCACTAGCGGGAGACCCAGCCAAAAACATTCAGTACTTC. Protein product: CASSALAGDPAKNIQYF. The whole variable domain, remainder taken from reference TRBV5-6 and TRBJ2-4, is DAGVTQSPTHLIKTRGQQVTLRCSPKSGHDTVSWYQQALGQGPQFIFQYYEEEERQRGNFPDRFSGHQFPNYSSELNVNALLLGDSALYLCASSALAGDPAKNIQYFGAGTRLSVL.

The rearrangement joins TRBV9 to TRBJ2-5; TRBD2 might be the D (5 bases). CDR1 and CDR2 from the germline V gene are SGDLS and YYNGEE. The CDR3 has 12 amino acids. V was shortened by 1 base and J by 4 bases, with 5 bases between the two germline ends. Here the CDR3 DNA reads TGTGCCAGCAGCGTACGGGGAGAGACCCAGTACTTC. It translates to CASSVRGETQYF.

The V and J genes are TRBV29-1 and TRBJ2-5; 11 nucleotides line up with TRBD2. Per germline, CDR1 SQVTM and CDR2 ANQGSEA. The CDR3 spans 14 residues. V was clipped by 6 bases and J by 3 bases; unmatched bases: 6. CDR3 bases: TGCAGCGTCGTTAGCGGGAGGGCAAAAGAGACCCAGTACTTC. It is translated as CSVVSGRAKETQYF.

The V and J genes are TRBV6-4 and TRBJ2-1, with 10 nucleotides matching TRBD1. This CDR3 comprises 16 residues. V lost 0 bases to trimming and J lost 7 bases; unmatched junction nucleotides: 6. The germline gives CDR1 MRHNA, CDR2 SNTAGT. The CDR3: CASSDSIGTGVNEQFF. Written as DNA, the CDR3 is TGTGCCAGCAGTGACTCGATTGGGACAGGGGTAAATGAGCAGTTCTTC.

The chain couples TRBV7-2 to TRBJ2-7; TRBD2 aligns across 10 bases. Germline V CDR1 and CDR2: SGHTA, FQGNSA. V gave up 5 bases and J gave up 0 bases; unmatched junction bases: 4. The CDR3 is made up of 15 amino acids. The CDR3 DNA is TGTGCCAGCAGCCAAGGACTAGCGGACTCCTACGAGCAGTACTTC. Protein: CASSQGLADSYEQYF.

The chain joins TRBV28 to TRBJ1-2, with 7 nucleotides matching TRBD1. Trimming at V came to 6 bases and at J to 5 bases, leaving 3 bases not matched to a gene. This CDR3 is 12 amino acids long. Germline-derived CDR1 and CDR2 are MDHEN and SYDVKM. CDR3 in DNA: TGTGCCAGCAGCTCGGGACAGTATGGCTACACCTTC. This sequence encodes CASSSGQYGYTF.

This chain connects TRBV18 to TRBJ1-4; 11 bases line up with TRBD1. J was trimmed by 6 bases and V by 6 bases; bases with no gene match: 3. This CDR3 has 14 amino acids. Looked up from germline, CDR1 is KGHSH and CDR2 is LQKENI. CDR3 sequence reads: CASSPGQGDEKLFF. The CDR3 bases are TGTGCCAGCTCTCCGGGACAGGGGGATGAAAAACTGTTTTTT.

The chain employs TRBV7-9 and TRBJ2-1, with no clear D. The V end was cut by 0 bases, the J end by 6 bases, with 9 bases between. Germline loops: CDR1 SEHNR, CDR2 FQNEAQ (reference sequence). CDR3 length: 14 amino acids. The DNA for the CDR3 is TGTGCCAGCAGCTTAGCGGTCAGCAGCAATGAGCAGTTCTTC. Residues: CASSLAVSSNEQFF. Full variable domain (rest looked up from reference TRBV7-9 and TRBJ2-1): DTGVSQNPRHKITKRGQNVTFRCDPISEHNRLYWYRQTLGQGPEFLTYFQNEAQLEKSRLLSDRFSAERPKGSFSTLEIQRTEQGDSAMYLCASSLAVSSNEQFFGPGTRLTVL.

V usage is TRBV19 and J usage is TRBJ1-4, with D unresolved. The germline V gene encodes CDR1 LNHDA and CDR2 SQIVND (reference sequence). V was pared by 0 bases and J by 14 bases, with 13 bases between. The CDR3 has 13 amino acids. The CDR3 DNA follows: TGTGCCAGTAGTATAGATGCCAGCGCAGGCCTGTTTTTT. Translated: CASSIDASAGLFF.

The V call is TRBV9, the J call TRBJ2-5; unclear D gene. V lost 4 bases and J lost 5, with 12 bases in between. From germline, CDR1 is SGDLS and CDR2 YYNGEE. There are 13 residues in the CDR3. The CDR3 coding sequence is TGTGCCAGCAGCCAGGTTGAGATGGAGACCCAGTACTTC. Amino acids: CASSQVEMETQYF.

This rearrangement joins TRBV9 to TRBJ1-1; no clear D gene. Germline assignment: CDR1 SGDLS and CDR2 YYNGEE. CDR3 length: 14 amino acids. The V end was cut by 0 bases, the J end by 1 base, with 7 bases between. The CDR3 DNA reads as TGTGCCAGCAGCGTAGAAGGTGAGAACACTGAAGCTTTCTTT. This translates into CASSVEGENTEAFF.

The chain has TRBV28 and TRBJ1-5, with D unresolved. The CDR3 spans 14 residues. Germline lookup yields CDR1 MDHEN and CDR2 SYDVKM. V lost 2 bases to trimming and J lost 3 bases, with 8 bases between them. CDR3 coding DNA: TGTGCCAGCAGTTTAAGTGCCCTCAATCAGCCCCAGCATTTT. Amino acid sequence: CASSLSALNQPQHF.